Below, 12 T cell receptor beta chains from the same sample are listed, as sequenced in a study of shared T cell receptors in the human thymus. TCRdb keeps only in-frame clones here, not all; method: immunoSEQ multiplex PCR. The sample has around 340,000 clones; 95% are singletons. The sequenced sample consisted of thymocytes. The receptor source for this set is a human donor.

This clone was seen a few times. The CDR3 DNA reads TGTGCCAGCTCACCGGGACAGTGGAACACTGAAGCTTTCTTT. Protein product: CASSPGQWNTEAFF. The chain combines TRBV18 with TRBJ1-1, with TRBD1 identical over 7 bases. The germline V gene has CDR1 KGHSH and CDR2 LQKENI. The trim removed 3 bases at V and 1 base at J, leaving 2 bases unmatched. This CDR3 is built from 14 residues. Combining the CDR3 with reference TRBV18 and TRBJ1-1 gives the whole variable domain NAGVMQNPRHLVRRRGQEARLRCSPMKGHSHVYWYRQLPEEGLKFMVYLQKENIIDESGMPKERFSAEFPKEGPSILRIQQVVRGDSAAYFCASSPGQWNTEAFFGQGTRLTVV.

The chain employs TRBV30 and TRBJ1-2, with 11 bases fitting TRBD1. Trimming at V came to 5 bases and at J to 8 bases, leaving 10 bases not matched to a gene. This CDR3 is built from 14 residues. Germline CDR1 and CDR2: GTSNPN and SVGIG (reference sequence). As DNA, the CDR3 is TGTGCCTGGGTCGGGACAGGGGGTTTGGACGGCTACACCTTC. Its protein product is CAWVGTGGLDGYTF.

This clone was observed a handful of times. The chain couples TRBV29-1 to TRBJ1-1; TRBD1 might be the D (5 bases). CDR3 length: 13 residues. Germline lookup yields CDR1 SQVTM and CDR2 ANQGSEA. The V end lost 1 base, the J end lost 6 bases, and 12 bases lay between the germline ends. DNA for the CDR3: TGCAGCGTTGAAGGTAGAAGGGGAGCTGAAGCTTTCTTT. Translating it yields CSVEGRRGAEAFF.

The V gene is TRBV2, the J gene TRBJ2-1, with 11 positions matching TRBD2. Germline V gene data show CDR1 as SNHLY and CDR2 as FYNNEI. V trimming: 5 bases; J trimming: 4 bases; junction bases outside the gene matches: 10. This CDR3 spans 17 amino acids. CDR3 protein: CASSQMGLAADYNEQFF. The CDR3 nucleotides read TGTGCCAGCAGTCAAATGGGACTAGCGGCCGATTACAATGAGCAGTTCTTC.

The chain has TRBV5-6 and TRBJ1-1; D gene ambiguous. Germline V lookup: CDR1 SGHDT, CDR2 YYEEEE. V lost 0 bases and J lost 4, with 13 bases in between. This CDR3 comprises 15 residues. CDR3 in amino acids: CASSLGGRLLTEAFF. The CDR3 nucleotides read TGTGCCAGCAGCTTGGGTGGGCGGCTGCTCACTGAAGCTTTCTTT.

The chain uses TRBV19 and TRBJ2-7; 7 nucleotides match TRBD1. The germline CDR1 and CDR2 sequences are LNHDA and SQIVND (reference sequence). This CDR3 is 14 amino acids long. Trimming took 4 bases from V and 4 from J; bases not matched to a gene: 7. CDR3 sequence reads: CASSTGTALYEQYF. CDR3 bases: TGTGCCAGTAGTACCGGGACAGCCCTTTACGAGCAGTACTTC.

This clone was observed a few times. This chain links TRBV5-1 with TRBJ2-7; 10 bases are shared with TRBD2. The CDR3 covers 15 residues. The J segment lost 3 bases and the V segment lost 0 bases, leaving 3 bases of the junction unmatched. CDR1 and CDR2 (germline): SGHRS, YFSETQ. CDR3 in DNA: TGCGCCAGCAGCTTGGAAGAGCGGGAGGGCTACGAGCAGTACTTC. The encoded protein is CASSLEEREGYEQYF. The full variable domain, in which reference TRBV5-1 and TRBJ2-7 provide the parts outside the CDR3, is KAGVTQTPRYLIKTRGQQVTLSCSPISGHRSVSWYQQTPGQGLQFLFEYFSETQRNKGNFPGRFSGRQFSNSRSEMNVSTLELGDSALYLCASSLEEREGYEQYFGPGTRLTVT.

This chain uses TRBV7-8 with TRBJ2-1; 14 bases align to TRBD2. This CDR3 comprises 18 residues. Germline V CDR1 and CDR2: SGHVS, FQNEAQ. V gave up 5 bases and J gave up 3 bases; unmatched junction bases: 9. CDR3 residues: CASSPRTSGRPIYNEQFF. The CDR3 DNA reads as TGTGCCAGCAGCCCACGGACTAGCGGGAGGCCGATCTACAATGAGCAGTTCTTC.

V gene TRBV23-1 combines with J gene TRBJ1-5; D gene uncertain. TRBV23-1 belongs to the ORF category, with a function that is uncertain. The V end lost 6 bases, the J end lost 6 bases, and 3 bases lay between the germline ends. The CDR3 sequence is 10 residues long. CDR3 region: CASRGQPQHF. The CDR3 DNA reads TGCGCCAGCAGGGGTCAGCCCCAGCATTTT.

This clone has just one count. The CDR3 region is CSVRAGTYNEQFF. The DNA for the CDR3 is TGCAGCGTTCGGGCGGGAACTTACAATGAGCAGTTCTTC. The chain is built from TRBV29-1 and TRBJ2-1; D is perhaps TRBD2 (6 bases). The germline V gene has CDR1 SQVTM and CDR2 ANQGSEA. CDR3 length equals 13 residues. Trimming shortened V by 5 bases and J by 4 bases, and 12 bases separated the two germline ends.

The chain employs TRBV5-1 and TRBJ2-7; no clear D gene. The germline CDR1 and CDR2 sequences are SGHRS and YFSETQ. With 0 bases removed from V and 3 bases from J, the gap between germline ends came to 4 bases. The CDR3 consists of 12 residues. This chain's CDR3 is CASSLGVYEQYF. In nucleotides, the CDR3 is TGCGCCAGCAGCTTGGGGGTCTACGAGCAGTACTTC.

V usage is TRBV6-1 and J usage is TRBJ1-1; no firm D call. The CDR3 is 16 amino acids. Trimming took off 1 base at V and 0 bases at J, with 12 bases between the two ends. The germline gives CDR1 MNHNS, CDR2 SASEGT. CDR3 bases: TGTGCCAGCAGTGAAGGGGGTCCCAATTTGAACACTGAAGCTTTCTTT. Protein sequence: CASSEGGPNLNTEAFF.